This T cell receptor beta chain came from a study of cytomegalovirus exposure and HLA in healthy donors. Study-wide results and limits: Three chains linked to CMV were shown in vitro to be specific for CMV antigens.

Notes on this clone: Its cognate antigen is unknown.

Profiling relied on immunoSEQ multiplex PCR, and the TCRdb table lists in-frame clones only, not all of them. The sample carries about 180,000 clones, around nine tenths recorded once. V was cut by 2 bases and J by 4 bases, with 12 bases left in between. The CDR3 extends over 14 amino acids. Germline V CDR1 and CDR2: GTSNPN, SVGIG (reference sequence). The V and J genes are TRBV30 and TRBJ1-3, with D possibly TRBD1 on 5 matching bases. Material for sequencing was PBMCs. The TCR sequence derives from a woman aged 25 to 39 in good health and CMV-seronegative. The CDR3 protein is CAWSSGVPGNTIYF. CDR3 DNA: TGTGCCTGGAGTTCGGGGGTCCCCGGAAACACCATATATTTT.